The 15 T cell receptor beta chains reported below all come from one sample, sequenced in a study of blood T cell repertoires in COVID-19. TCRdb keeps only in-frame clones here, not all; method: immunoSEQ multiplex PCR. The top ten clones hold 2% to 3% of a sample with about 100,000 clones, just over 85% of them seen once. The specimen was peripheral blood. The receptors were sampled from a human donor in a cohort sampled during active COVID-19.

The V call is TRBV10-1, the J call TRBJ2-5; possibly TRBD2 for D (7 bases). Trimming removed 6 bases from V and 2 bases from J, with 19 bases in between. Germline V gene data show CDR1 as WNHNN and CDR2 as SYGVQD (reference sequence). This CDR3 has 16 residues. This CDR3 is CASSRGAARGQETQYF. CDR3 nucleotides: TGCGCCAGCAGCCGGGGGGCGGCAAGGGGTCAAGAGACCCAGTACTTC.

This sequence joins TRBV24-1 and TRBJ2-3; 10 bases are shared with TRBD1. The V and J ends lost 5 bases and 0 bases, in that order; junction bases with no gene match: 7. Germline V lookup: CDR1 KGHDR, CDR2 SFDVKD. This CDR3 is built from 17 residues. The CDR3 DNA reads TGTGCCACCAGTGCCCGACAGGGGGCCCCTAGCACAGATACGCAGTATTTT. Translation: CATSARQGAPSTDTQYF.

With regard to this clone: Other DNA sequences in the same sample also yield this CDR3. This chain joins TRBV11-2 and TRBJ2-7; TRBD1 matches 7 bases. Looked up from germline, CDR1 is SGHAT and CDR2 is FQNNGV. After removal of 3 bases from V and 4 bases from J, the junction contained 6 bases not matched to a gene. The length of the CDR3 is 14 residues. The CDR3 here is CASSFGTGAYEQYF. The DNA for the CDR3 is TGTGCCAGCAGCTTTGGTACAGGGGCTTACGAGCAGTACTTC.

This clone was recorded a few times. This chain connects TRBV11-2 to TRBJ1-2, with a possible D match to TRBD1 (6 bases). V lost 3 bases and J lost 8, with 10 bases in between. The CDR3 spans 12 residues. Germline values: CDR1 SGHAT, CDR2 FQNNGV. The CDR3 loop is CASSFGQTGYTF. The CDR3 coding sequence is TGTGCCAGCAGCTTCGGACAGACAGGCTACACCTTC.

The chain carries TRBV7-8 and TRBJ2-1; TRBD2 agrees at 13 bases. The trim removed 4 bases at V and 6 bases at J, leaving 6 bases unmatched. Germline V CDR1 and CDR2: SGHVS, FQNEAQ. This CDR3 has 16 residues. CDR3 coding DNA: TGTGCCAGCAGCTCCAAACTAGCGGGAGGGACCAATGAGCAGTTCTTC. This translates into CASSSKLAGGTNEQFF.

The J gene is TRBJ2-7, the V gene TRBV5-8; D perhaps matches TRBD1 (6 bases). V shed 4 bases and J shed 4 bases, with 12 bases lying between them. Germline V lookup: CDR1 SGHTS, CDR2 YDEGEE. The length of the CDR3 is 13 residues. This chain's CDR3 is CASSRTQGYEQYF. The DNA of the CDR3 is TGTGCCAGCAGCAGAACACAGGGTTACGAGCAGTACTTC.

The V and J genes are TRBV6-1 and TRBJ2-1; D unclear. With 4 bases removed from V and 6 bases from J, the gap between germline ends came to 19 bases. Germline loops: CDR1 MNHNS, CDR2 SASEGT. This CDR3 is built from 16 residues. CDR3 nucleotides: TGTGCCAGCAGTGTTTCGGGTCCAACCTTTACCAATGAGCAGTTCTTC. Amino acids: CASSVSGPTFTNEQFF.

J is TRBJ1-6 and V is TRBV18; D is possibly TRBD1 (6 bases). Trimming took off 3 bases at V and 7 bases at J, with 16 bases between the two ends. The CDR3 consists of 16 residues. The germline gives CDR1 KGHSH, CDR2 LQKENI. CDR3 in DNA: TGTGCCAGCTCACCGGAAGCAGGCAGGGGAAATTCACCCCTCCACTTT. This encodes CASSPEAGRGNSPLHF.

The chain joins TRBV5-4 to TRBJ1-2; 12 nucleotides line up with TRBD1. Germline CDR1 reads SGHNT; CDR2 reads YYREEE (reference sequence). After removal of 0 bases from V and 7 bases from J, the junction contained 10 bases not matched to a gene. The CDR3 runs to 17 residues. CDR3 sequence reads: CASSLGDRGLRNGGYTF. DNA of the CDR3: TGTGCCAGCAGCTTGGGGGACAGGGGGCTTCGGAACGGTGGCTACACCTTC. Full variable domain (rest looked up from reference TRBV5-4 and TRBJ1-2): ETGVTQSPTHLIKTRGQQVTLRCSSQSGHNTVSWYQQALGQGPQFIFQYYREEENGRGNFPPRFSGLQFPNYSSELNVNALELDDSALYLCASSLGDRGLRNGGYTFGSGTRLTVV.

The chain couples TRBV4-2 to TRBJ2-5; D not certain. This CDR3 comprises 16 residues. Germline assignment: CDR1 LGHNA and CDR2 YNFKEQ. V lost 0 bases to trimming and J lost 5 bases, with 16 bases between them. CDR3 in amino acids: CASSQEVSTPLETQYF. The CDR3 DNA is TGTGCCAGCAGCCAAGAGGTGAGCACCCCCTTGGAGACCCAGTACTTC.

This clone was seen a few times. The rearrangement joins TRBV10-3 to TRBJ2-7; D is perhaps TRBD1 (5 bases). The CDR3 runs to 14 residues. Germline assignment: CDR1 ENHRY and CDR2 SYGVKD. V was pared by 2 bases and J by 1 base, with 9 bases between. This CDR3 reads CAISETDISYEQYF. The CDR3 region has the DNA TGTGCCATCAGTGAGACGGACATTTCCTACGAGCAGTACTTC.

The V gene is TRBV4-2, the J gene TRBJ1-2; D is perhaps TRBD1 (5 bases). This CDR3 has 13 amino acids. With 5 bases removed from V and 4 bases from J, the gap between germline ends came to 11 bases. The germline V gene encodes CDR1 LGHNA and CDR2 YNFKEQ. CDR3 residues: CASSTLDSYGYTF. The CDR3 region has the DNA TGTGCCAGCAGCACCCTTGACAGCTATGGCTACACCTTC.

The V call is TRBV25-1, the J call TRBJ2-7; no firm D call. This CDR3 region has 10 residues. Trimming shortened V by 8 bases and J by 3 bases, and 5 bases separated the two germline ends. The V gene's germline CDR1 is MGHDK and CDR2 SYGVNS. The CDR3 is CASGHYEQYF. The CDR3 DNA reads as TGTGCCAGCGGGCACTACGAGCAGTACTTC.

The chain uses TRBV28 and TRBJ1-1, with 7 bases aligning to TRBD1. V lost 3 bases, J lost 3 bases, and 10 bases stayed unmatched. Germline CDR1 MDHEN, CDR2 SYDVKM. The CDR3 sequence is 16 residues long. The CDR3: CASSLRLGGGDTEAFF. CDR3 nucleotide sequence: TGTGCCAGCAGTTTGAGGTTAGGGGGCGGTGACACTGAAGCTTTCTTT.

The chain links TRBV7-2 to TRBJ2-7, with 13 positions matching TRBD2. The CDR3 is 15 amino acids. The germline V gene encodes CDR1 SGHTA and CDR2 FQGNSA. With V trimmed by 2 bases and J by 4 bases, 2 bases remained unmatched. The CDR3 spells CASSLWTSGSYEQYF. The CDR3 DNA reads TGTGCCAGCAGCTTATGGACTAGCGGGAGTTACGAGCAGTACTTC.